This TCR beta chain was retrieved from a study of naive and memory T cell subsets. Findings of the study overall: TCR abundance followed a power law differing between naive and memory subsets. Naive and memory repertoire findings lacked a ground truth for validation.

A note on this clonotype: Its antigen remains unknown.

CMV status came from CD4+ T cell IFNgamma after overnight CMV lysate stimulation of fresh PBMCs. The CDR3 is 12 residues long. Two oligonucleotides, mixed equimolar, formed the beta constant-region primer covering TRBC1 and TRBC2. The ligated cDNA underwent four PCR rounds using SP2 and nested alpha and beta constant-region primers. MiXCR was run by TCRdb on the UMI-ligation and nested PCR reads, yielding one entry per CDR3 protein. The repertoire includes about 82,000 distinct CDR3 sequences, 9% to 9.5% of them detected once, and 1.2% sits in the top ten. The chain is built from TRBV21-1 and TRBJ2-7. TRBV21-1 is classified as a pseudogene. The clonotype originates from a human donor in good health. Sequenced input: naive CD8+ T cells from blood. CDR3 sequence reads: CASSKRYHEQYF. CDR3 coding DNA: TGTGCCAGCAGCAAACGGTACCACGAGCAGTACTTC.